The 21 T cell receptor beta chains given below trace back to one sample, sequenced in a study of beta chain features in type 1 diabetes. Expressed TCRB transcripts got sequenced, as all isolated RNA was reverse transcribed. Method: immunoSEQ multiplex PCR; TCRdb's copy keeps in-frame clones and lacks some. The sample consists of about 170,000 clones, around 8% of them appearing once. No antigen has been assigned to these receptors. Broader study findings: Shortening of TCRB CDR3s, moderate but significant, appeared in all four CD4+ subsets of Type 1 diabetes patients.

The specimen sequenced was central memory CD4+ T cells from blood. Receptors originate from a woman between 40 and 50 years old with type 1 diabetes.

V gene TRBV5-1 combines with J gene TRBJ2-5; TRBD1 is a possible D gene (5 bases). The J call may be wrong; the DNA end is better matched by TRBJ2-7. The CDR3 length is 15 residues. The germline V gene encodes CDR1 SGHRS and CDR2 YFSETQ. This CDR3 is CASSLAFGQGYEQYF. The CDR3 DNA reads TGCGCCAGCAGCTTGGCCTTCGGGCAGGGCTACGAGCAGTACTTC.

This clone was seen a handful of times. The gene calls are TRBV4-1 and TRBJ1-5; a weak D match, TRBD1 (5 bases). Trimming pared 1 base from V and 4 bases from J, leaving 8 bases between. The CDR3 consists of 14 residues. Germline V gene lookup returns CDR1 MGHRA and CDR2 YSYEKL. The DNA of the CDR3 is TGCGCCAGCAGCCAAGGAGCAGGGAATCAGCCCCAGCATTTT. This codes for CASSQGAGNQPQHF.

This clone occurred a few times. The chain joins TRBV4-1 to TRBJ2-5; 9 bases map to TRBD1. Looked up from germline, CDR1 is MGHRA and CDR2 is YSYEKL. V was pared by 1 base and J by 5 bases, with 8 bases of the junction left unmatched. CDR3 length: 16 residues. As DNA, the CDR3 is TGCGCCAGCAGCCAAGCGACGGGACAGGGACTGGAGACCCAGTACTTC. Its translation is CASSQATGQGLETQYF.

This clone was seen a few times. In nucleotides, the CDR3 is TGCGCCAGCTACTCGGACATGGGCACTGAAGCTTTCTTT. It is translated as CASYSDMGTEAFF. This chain joins TRBV5-1 and TRBJ1-1; the D gene is possibly TRBD1 (5 bases). CDR1 is SGHRS, CDR2 YFSETQ, per germline. The germline V and J ends were trimmed by 7 bases and 4 bases, with 14 bases remaining between them. The CDR3 runs to 13 residues.

The sample holds a few counts of this clone. V usage is TRBV15 and J usage is TRBJ1-1; D is perhaps TRBD1 (6 bases). Germline CDR1 and CDR2: LNHNV and YYDKDF (reference sequence). Trimming cost V 0 bases and J 1 base, with 12 bases left between them. The CDR3 is made up of 16 amino acids. The CDR3 loop is CATSRDNGGPNTEAFF. Here the CDR3 DNA reads TGTGCCACCAGCAGAGATAACGGGGGGCCGAACACTGAAGCTTTCTTT.

This clone was seen repeatedly, ten times or more. The chain has TRBV29-1 and TRBJ1-6; D unresolved. CDR3 length equals 13 residues. The germline CDR1 and CDR2 sequences are SQVTM and ANQGSEA. The V end was cut by 4 bases, the J end by 9 bases, with 13 bases between. The CDR3 DNA reads TGCAGCGTTGGGTTGGAGGCTGGTTCACCCCTCCACTTT. Protein: CSVGLEAGSPLHF.

V and J are TRBV30 and TRBJ1-5; 9 bases map to TRBD1. This CDR3 has 14 residues. The V segment lost 1 base and the J segment 5 bases; nucleotides outside the gene matches: 3. Germline CDR1 GTSNPN, CDR2 SVGIG (reference sequence). The CDR3 loop is CAWSATGGDQPQHF. The CDR3 bases are TGTGCCTGGAGTGCTACAGGGGGCGATCAGCCCCAGCATTTT.

In this sample, this clone turned up a few times. The gene calls are TRBV5-1 and TRBJ1-6; TRBD1 is a possible D gene (5 bases). Trimming cost V 1 base and J 11 bases, with 13 bases left between them. Germline assignment: CDR1 SGHRS and CDR2 YFSETQ. The CDR3 sequence is 14 residues long. CDR3 coding DNA: TGCGCCAGCAGCTTGAACTCAGGGCGCCCACCCCTCCACTTT. It codes for CASSLNSGRPPLHF.

This clone has a handful of counts. V usage is TRBV7-2 and J usage is TRBJ1-2; D is unclear. V was clipped by 5 bases and J by 8 bases, with 9 bases between them. The CDR3 has 11 amino acids. In germline, CDR1 is SGHTA, CDR2 FQGNSA. Written as DNA, the CDR3 is TGTGCCAGCAGCGGCCTGGTCGGCTACACCTTC. Translating gives CASSGLVGYTF.

This clone was counted a few times. The rearrangement links TRBV7-8 to TRBJ2-4; perhaps TRBD1 as D (6 bases). The CDR3 is 16 amino acids. With 3 bases removed from V and 8 bases from J, the gap between germline ends came to 20 bases. Germline assignment: CDR1 SGHVS and CDR2 FQNEAQ. CDR3 in amino acids: CASSLRPGHAVHIQYF. CDR3 nucleotide sequence: TGTGCCAGCAGCTTGCGTCCGGGACATGCGGTGCACATTCAGTACTTC.

The chain recombines TRBV7-9 with TRBJ1-4, with D uncertain. Germline V gene lookup returns CDR1 SEHNR and CDR2 FQNEAQ (reference sequence). The CDR3 runs to 15 residues. V lost 3 bases and J 8 bases, leaving 16 bases between the germline ends. CDR3: CASSFSQGGGEKLFF. CDR3 in DNA: TGTGCCAGCAGCTTTTCACAAGGCGGAGGGGAAAAACTGTTTTTT.

V and J are TRBV4-1 and TRBJ1-1; a weak D match, TRBD1 (5 bases). The CDR3 is made up of 18 amino acids. Trimming cost V 0 bases and J 1 base, with 18 bases left between them. Germline values: CDR1 MGHRA, CDR2 YSYEKL. CDR3 coding DNA: TGCGCCAGCAGCCAAGATTTCTCGGTGGCGGGGGAGAACACTGAAGCTTTCTTT. This gives the protein CASSQDFSVAGENTEAFF.

The chain employs TRBV7-3 and TRBJ2-1; 15 bases align to TRBD2. Germline V gene sequence: CDR1 SGHTA, CDR2 FQGTGA. This CDR3 region has 18 residues. The J segment lost 2 bases and the V segment lost 2 bases, leaving 4 bases of the junction unmatched. CDR3 sequence reads: CASSLSRTSGRAYNEQFF. CDR3 coding DNA: TGTGCCAGCAGCTTATCAAGGACTAGCGGGAGGGCCTACAATGAGCAGTTCTTC.

This clone was seen only a few times. The chain joins TRBV5-6 to TRBJ2-2; 9 bases agree with TRBD1. The CDR3 is 16 amino acids. Germline V gene lookup returns CDR1 SGHDT and CDR2 YYEEEE. After removal of 2 bases from V and 4 bases from J, the junction contained 6 bases not matched to a gene. The CDR3 DNA reads TGTGCCAGCAGCTTCGGACAGGGGTGGCGCACCGGGGAGCTGTTTTTT. This translates into CASSFGQGWRTGELFF.

This clone was seen only a few times. This chain uses TRBV2 with TRBJ1-4; 10 bases align to TRBD1. The CDR3 length is 14 residues. The V gene end was trimmed by 4 bases and the J gene end by 6 bases; junction bases not matched to a gene: 2. Germline values: CDR1 SNHLY, CDR2 FYNNEI. As DNA, the CDR3 is TGTGCCAGCAGTGGGGGGACAGGGGATGAAAAACTGTTTTTT. Its translation: CASSGGTGDEKLFF.

The chain has TRBV6-5 and TRBJ2-3; D is perhaps TRBD1 (6 bases). V dropped 11 bases and J dropped 4 bases, with 19 bases sitting between them. CDR1 and CDR2 (germline): MNHEY, SVGAGI. This CDR3 contains 14 residues. This CDR3 reads CASTEQGRSDTQYF. In nucleotides, the CDR3 is TGTGCCTCAACCGAGCAGGGGAGATCAGATACGCAGTATTTT.

The chain is built from TRBV7-2 and TRBJ1-2; D unclear. The germline V and J ends were trimmed by 0 bases and 2 bases, with 7 bases remaining between them. Germline CDR1 is SGHTA and CDR2 is FQGNSA. The CDR3 runs 14 residues. The CDR3 region has the DNA TGTGCCAGCAGCTTAGCCGCCCAGAACTATGGCTACACCTTC. The encoded protein is CASSLAAQNYGYTF.

The rearrangement links TRBV4-3 to TRBJ2-5, with 9 bases identical to TRBD2. The junction had 3 bases not matched to a gene; V was cut back by 0 bases and J by 4 bases. The CDR3 loop spans 15 amino acids. CDR1 and CDR2 from the germline V gene are LGHNA and YSLEER. Written as DNA, the CDR3 is TGCGCCAGCAGCCAAGATAGCGGGGGAACAGAGACCCAGTACTTC. Its translation is CASSQDSGGTETQYF.

Only a few counts were recorded for this clone. The chain is built from TRBV5-1 and TRBJ1-5; the D is unclear. Trimming took off 5 bases at V and 4 bases at J, with 10 bases between the two ends. The CDR3 extends over 13 amino acids. Germline CDR1 reads SGHRS; CDR2 reads YFSETQ. CDR3 nucleotide sequence: TGCGCCAGCAGACGCGGTCCAAATCAGCCCCAGCATTTT. Amino acids: CASRRGPNQPQHF.

CDR3 loop: CASSLSGGIANVLTF. As DNA, the CDR3 is TGTGCCAGCAGCTTAAGCGGGGGAATCGCCAACGTCCTGACTTTC. V and J are TRBV7-9 and TRBJ2-6; 8 nucleotides match TRBD2. The germline V gene encodes CDR1 SEHNR and CDR2 FQNEAQ (reference sequence). The V and J ends lost 2 bases and 7 bases, in that order; junction bases with no gene match: 4. There are 15 residues in the CDR3.

This clone was seen a few times. The chain combines TRBV14 with TRBJ2-5, with 13 bases that match TRBD2. The CDR3 is made up of 15 amino acids. CDR1 is SGHDN and CDR2 is FVKESK in the germline V gene. V dropped 4 bases and J dropped 5; count of bases not matched to a gene: 4. CDR3 nucleotide sequence: TGTGCCAGCAGCCGGGGACTAGCGGGACACGAGACCCAGTACTTC. Amino acids: CASSRGLAGHETQYF. The full variable domain, its missing parts supplied by reference TRBV14 and TRBJ2-5, is EAGVTQFPSHSVIEKGQTVTLRCDPISGHDNLYWYRRVMGKEIKFLLHFVKESKQDESGMPNNRFLAERTGGTYSTLKVQPAELEDSGVYFCASSRGLAGHETQYFGPGTRLLVL.